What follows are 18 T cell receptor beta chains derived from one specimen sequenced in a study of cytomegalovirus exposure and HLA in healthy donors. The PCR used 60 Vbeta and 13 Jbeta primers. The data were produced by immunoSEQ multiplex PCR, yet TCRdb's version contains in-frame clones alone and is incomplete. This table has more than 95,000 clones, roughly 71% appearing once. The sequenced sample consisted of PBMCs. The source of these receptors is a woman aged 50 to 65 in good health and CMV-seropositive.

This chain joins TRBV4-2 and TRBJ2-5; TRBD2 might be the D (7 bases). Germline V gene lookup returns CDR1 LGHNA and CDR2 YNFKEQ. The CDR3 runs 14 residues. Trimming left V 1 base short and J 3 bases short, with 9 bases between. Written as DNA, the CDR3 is TGTGCCAGCAGCCAAGGCGGGGGCGAAGAGACCCAGTACTTC. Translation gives CASSQGGGEETQYF.

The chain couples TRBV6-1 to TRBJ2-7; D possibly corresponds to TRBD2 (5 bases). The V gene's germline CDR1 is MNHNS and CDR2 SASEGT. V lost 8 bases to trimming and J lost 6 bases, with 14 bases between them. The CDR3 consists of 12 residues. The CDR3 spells CASPSEGSEQYF. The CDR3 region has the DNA TGTGCCAGCCCAAGCGAGGGCAGCGAGCAGTACTTC.

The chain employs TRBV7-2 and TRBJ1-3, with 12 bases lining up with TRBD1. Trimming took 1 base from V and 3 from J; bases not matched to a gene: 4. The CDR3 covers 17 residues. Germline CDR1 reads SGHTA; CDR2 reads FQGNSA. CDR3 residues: CASSLEGTGGYGNTIYF. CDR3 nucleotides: TGTGCCAGCAGCTTAGAGGGGACAGGGGGCTATGGAAACACCATATATTTT.

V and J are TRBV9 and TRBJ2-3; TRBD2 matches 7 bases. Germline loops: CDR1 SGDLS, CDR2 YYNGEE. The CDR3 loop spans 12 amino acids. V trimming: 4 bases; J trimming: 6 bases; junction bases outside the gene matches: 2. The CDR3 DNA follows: TGTGCCAGCAGCTTACTAGCGGATACGCAGTATTTT. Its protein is CASSLLADTQYF.

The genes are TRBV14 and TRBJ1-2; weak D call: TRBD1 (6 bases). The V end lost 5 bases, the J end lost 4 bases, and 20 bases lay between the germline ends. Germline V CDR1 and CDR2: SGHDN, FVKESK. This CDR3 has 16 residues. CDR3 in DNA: TGTGCCAGCAGCGACCGGGACACCAGGGGTGGCTATGGCTACACCTTC. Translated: CASSDRDTRGGYGYTF. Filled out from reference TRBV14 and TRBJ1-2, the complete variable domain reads EAGVTQFPSHSVIEKGQTVTLRCDPISGHDNLYWYRRVMGKEIKFLLHFVKESKQDESGMPNNRFLAERTGGTYSTLKVQPAELEDSGVYFCASSDRDTRGGYGYTFGSGTRLTVV.

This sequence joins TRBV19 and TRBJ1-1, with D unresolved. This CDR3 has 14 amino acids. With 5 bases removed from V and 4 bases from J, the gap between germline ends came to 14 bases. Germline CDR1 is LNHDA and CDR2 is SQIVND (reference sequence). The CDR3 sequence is CASSLTRSGTEAFF. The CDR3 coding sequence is TGTGCCAGTAGTCTTACAAGGAGCGGCACTGAAGCTTTCTTT.

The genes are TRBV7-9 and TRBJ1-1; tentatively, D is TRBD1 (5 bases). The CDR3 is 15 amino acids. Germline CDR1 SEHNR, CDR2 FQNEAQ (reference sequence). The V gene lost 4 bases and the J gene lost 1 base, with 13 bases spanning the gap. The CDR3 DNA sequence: TGTGCCAGCAGCTGGAGGGGTGGGGGGAACACTGAAGCTTTCTTT. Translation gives CASSWRGGGNTEAFF.

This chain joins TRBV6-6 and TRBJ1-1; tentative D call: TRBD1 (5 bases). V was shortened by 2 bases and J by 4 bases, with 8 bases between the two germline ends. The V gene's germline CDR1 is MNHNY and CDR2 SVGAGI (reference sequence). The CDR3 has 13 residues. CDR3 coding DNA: TGTGCCAGCAGTTACGCCGGGGGCACTGAAGCTTTCTTT. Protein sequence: CASSYAGGTEAFF.

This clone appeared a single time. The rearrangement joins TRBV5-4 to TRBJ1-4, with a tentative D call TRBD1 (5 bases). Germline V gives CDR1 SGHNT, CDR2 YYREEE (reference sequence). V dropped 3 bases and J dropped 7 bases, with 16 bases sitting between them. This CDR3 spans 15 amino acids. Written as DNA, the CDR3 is TGTGCCAGCAGCTCGGAGGGCCATAGGGGTGAAAAACTGTTTTTT. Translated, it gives CASSSEGHRGEKLFF.

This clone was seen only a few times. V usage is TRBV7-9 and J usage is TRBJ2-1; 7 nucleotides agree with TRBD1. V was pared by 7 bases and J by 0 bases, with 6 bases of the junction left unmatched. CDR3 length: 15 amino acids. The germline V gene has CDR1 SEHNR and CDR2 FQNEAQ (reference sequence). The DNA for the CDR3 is TGTGCCAGCACCCTGGGACAGAGCTCCTACAATGAGCAGTTCTTC. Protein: CASTLGQSSYNEQFF.

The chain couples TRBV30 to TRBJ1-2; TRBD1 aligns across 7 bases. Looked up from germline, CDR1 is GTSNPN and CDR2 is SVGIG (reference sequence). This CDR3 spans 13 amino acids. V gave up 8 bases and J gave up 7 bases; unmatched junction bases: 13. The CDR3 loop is CARSGTVIGGYTF. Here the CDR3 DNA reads TGTGCCCGGTCCGGGACAGTGATTGGTGGCTACACCTTC.

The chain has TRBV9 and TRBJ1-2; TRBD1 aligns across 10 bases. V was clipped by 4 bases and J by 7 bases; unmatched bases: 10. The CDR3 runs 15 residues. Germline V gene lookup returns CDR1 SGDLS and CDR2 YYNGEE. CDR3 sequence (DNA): TGTGCCAGCAGCCCAACGACAGGGGGCTCGGGTGGCTACACCTTC. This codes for CASSPTTGGSGGYTF.

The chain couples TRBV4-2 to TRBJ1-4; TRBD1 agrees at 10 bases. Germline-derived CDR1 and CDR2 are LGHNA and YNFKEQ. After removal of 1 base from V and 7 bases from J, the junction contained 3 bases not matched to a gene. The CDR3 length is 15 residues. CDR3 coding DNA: TGTGCCAGCAGCCAAGCGGACAGGGGGTCTGAAAAACTGTTTTTT. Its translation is CASSQADRGSEKLFF.

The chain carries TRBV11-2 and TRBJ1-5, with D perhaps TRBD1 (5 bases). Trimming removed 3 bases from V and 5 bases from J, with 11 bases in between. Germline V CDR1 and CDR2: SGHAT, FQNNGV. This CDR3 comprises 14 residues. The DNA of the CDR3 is TGTGCCAGCAGCTTTTCGGACACCGATCAGCCCCAGCATTTT. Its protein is CASSFSDTDQPQHF.

CDR3 loop: CASSVGTFRTDTQYF. CDR3 DNA sequence: TGTGCCAGCAGTGTGGGGACTTTCCGCACAGATACGCAGTATTTT. This sequence joins TRBV2 and TRBJ2-3; TRBD2 might be the D (6 bases). The CDR3 loop spans 15 amino acids. Germline V CDR1 and CDR2: SNHLY, FYNNEI. The ends were cut back, 4 bases at V and 1 base at J, with 12 bases in the middle.

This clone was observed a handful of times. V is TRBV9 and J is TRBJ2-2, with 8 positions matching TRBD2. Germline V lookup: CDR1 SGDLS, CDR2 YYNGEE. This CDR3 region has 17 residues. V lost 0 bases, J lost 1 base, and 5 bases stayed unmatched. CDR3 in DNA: TGTGCCAGCAGCGTAGGCGGTAGCGGGGAGAACACCGGGGAGCTGTTTTTT. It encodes CASSVGGSGENTGELFF.

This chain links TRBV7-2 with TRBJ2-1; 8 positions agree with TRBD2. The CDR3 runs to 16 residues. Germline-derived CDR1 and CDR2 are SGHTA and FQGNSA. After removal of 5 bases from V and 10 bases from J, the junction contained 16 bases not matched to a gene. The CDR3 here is CASSGGGSGLASEQFF. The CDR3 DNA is TGTGCCAGCAGCGGGGGAGGGTCTGGACTAGCCAGCGAGCAGTTCTTC.

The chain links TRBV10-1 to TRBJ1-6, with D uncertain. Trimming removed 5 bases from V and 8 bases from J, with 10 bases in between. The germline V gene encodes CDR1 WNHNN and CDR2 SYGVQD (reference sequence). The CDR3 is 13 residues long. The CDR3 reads CASSPLRDSPLHF. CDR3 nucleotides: TGCGCCAGCAGTCCTTTGAGAGATTCACCCCTCCACTTT.